This TCR beta chain was sequenced in a study of blood T cell repertoires in COVID-19. Study-level information: Material from acute and convalescent COVID-19 was sourced from the United States, Italy and Spain. From T cells, B-cell-depleted T cells, or PBMCs came the material, which was cDNA or gDNA.

Germline V gene data show CDR1 as SNHLY and CDR2 as FYNNEI. The CDR3 loop spans 13 amino acids. The V end was cut by 6 bases, the J end by 5 bases, with 13 bases between. In the study's own analysis: Estimation of nucleated cell counts was performed using reference gene primer amplification. Sequenced by immunoSEQ multiplex PCR; TCRdb stores in-frame clones only, minus some. That table supplies the V and J calls and clone size; D and trimming were determined from the DNA. The sample gives under 450,000 clones, approximately 77% of which show up once; around 1.1% is in the top ten. What was sequenced was peripheral blood. This receptor was taken from a human donor with acute or convalescent COVID-19. The donor label of this sample is uncertain. The V gene is TRBV2, the J gene TRBJ1-2; D is undetermined. In DNA, the CDR3 is TGTGCCAGCAGGGGAGGTACCGCATATGGCTACACCTTC. This encodes CASRGGTAYGYTF.